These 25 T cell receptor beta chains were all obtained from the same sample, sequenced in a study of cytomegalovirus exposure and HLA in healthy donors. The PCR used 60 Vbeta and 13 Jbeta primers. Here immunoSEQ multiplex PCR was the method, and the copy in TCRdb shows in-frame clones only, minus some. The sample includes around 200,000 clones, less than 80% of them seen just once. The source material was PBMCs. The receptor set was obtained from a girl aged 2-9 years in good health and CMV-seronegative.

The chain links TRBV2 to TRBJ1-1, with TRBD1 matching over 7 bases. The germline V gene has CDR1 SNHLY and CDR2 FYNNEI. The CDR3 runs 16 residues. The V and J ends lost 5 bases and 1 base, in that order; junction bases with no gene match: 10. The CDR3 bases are TGTGCCAGCAGTACTCCCTTGACAGGGTCGAACACTGAAGCTTTCTTT. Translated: CASSTPLTGSNTEAFF.

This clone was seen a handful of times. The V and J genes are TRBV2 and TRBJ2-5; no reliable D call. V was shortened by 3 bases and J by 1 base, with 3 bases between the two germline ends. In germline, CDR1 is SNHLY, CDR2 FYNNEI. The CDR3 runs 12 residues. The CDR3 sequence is CASSDGQETQYF. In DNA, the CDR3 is TGTGCCAGCAGTGACGGCCAAGAGACCCAGTACTTC.

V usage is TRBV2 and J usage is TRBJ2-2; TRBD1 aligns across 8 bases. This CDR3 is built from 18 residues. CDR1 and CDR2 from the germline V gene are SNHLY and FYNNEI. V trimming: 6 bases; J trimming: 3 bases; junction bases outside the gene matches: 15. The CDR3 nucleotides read TGTGCCAGCAGCGACCAAACCCCAGGGGGCGTTTACACCGGGGAGCTGTTTTTT. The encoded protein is CASSDQTPGGVYTGELFF.

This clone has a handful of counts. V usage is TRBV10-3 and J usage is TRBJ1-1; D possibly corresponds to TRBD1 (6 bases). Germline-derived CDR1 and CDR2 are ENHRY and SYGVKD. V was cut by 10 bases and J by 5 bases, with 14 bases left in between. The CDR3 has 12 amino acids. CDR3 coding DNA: TGTGCCACCCGACAGGTTCTAACTGAAGCTTTCTTT. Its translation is CATRQVLTEAFF.

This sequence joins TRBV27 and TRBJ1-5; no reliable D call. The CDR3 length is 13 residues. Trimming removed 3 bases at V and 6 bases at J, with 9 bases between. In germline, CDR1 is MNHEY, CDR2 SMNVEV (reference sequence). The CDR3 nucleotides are TGTGCCAGCAGTTTGGAGGGAACTCAGCCCCAGCATTTT. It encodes CASSLEGTQPQHF.

This chain's CDR3 is CASSLARPAGSQPQHF. The CDR3 DNA sequence: TGTGCCAGTAGTCTCGCCAGGCCCGCGGGCAGTCAGCCCCAGCATTTT. The V gene is TRBV19, the J gene TRBJ1-5; no definite D call. Between the trimmed V and J ends, which lost 5 bases and 6 bases, there was a span of 20 bases. This CDR3 has 16 residues. Germline values: CDR1 LNHDA, CDR2 SQIVND (reference sequence).

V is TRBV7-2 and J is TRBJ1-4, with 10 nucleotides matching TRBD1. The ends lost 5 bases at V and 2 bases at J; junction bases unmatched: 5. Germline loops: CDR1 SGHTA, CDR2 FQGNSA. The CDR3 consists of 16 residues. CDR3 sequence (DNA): TGTGCCAGCAGCGTAGGGACAGGGGTCACTAATGAAAAACTGTTTTTT. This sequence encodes CASSVGTGVTNEKLFF.

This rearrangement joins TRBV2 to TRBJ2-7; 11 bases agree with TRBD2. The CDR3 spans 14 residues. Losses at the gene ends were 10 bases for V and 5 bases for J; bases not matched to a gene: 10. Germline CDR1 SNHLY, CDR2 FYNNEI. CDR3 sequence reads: CATLAGGLSDEQYF. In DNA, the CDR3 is TGTGCCACTTTAGCGGGGGGGCTGTCAGACGAGCAGTACTTC.

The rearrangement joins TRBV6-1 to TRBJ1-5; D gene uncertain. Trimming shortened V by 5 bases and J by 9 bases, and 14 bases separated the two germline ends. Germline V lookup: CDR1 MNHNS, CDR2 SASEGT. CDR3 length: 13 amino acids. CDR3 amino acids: CASSYSPQMPQHF. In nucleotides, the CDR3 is TGTGCCAGCAGTTATAGTCCGCAAATGCCCCAGCATTTT.

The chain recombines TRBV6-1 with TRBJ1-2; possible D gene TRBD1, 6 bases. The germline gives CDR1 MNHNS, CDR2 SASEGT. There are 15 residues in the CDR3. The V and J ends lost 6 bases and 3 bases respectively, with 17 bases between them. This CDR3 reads CASRLTGGVDYGYTF. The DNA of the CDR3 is TGTGCCAGCAGGCTGACGGGGGGCGTCGACTATGGCTACACCTTC.

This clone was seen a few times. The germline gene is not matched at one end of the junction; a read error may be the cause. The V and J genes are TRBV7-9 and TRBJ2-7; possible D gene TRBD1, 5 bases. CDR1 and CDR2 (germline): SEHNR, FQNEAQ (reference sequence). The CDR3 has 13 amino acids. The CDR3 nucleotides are TGTTCCAGCAGCTTAGCCTTAAGACAGGAGCAGTACTTC. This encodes CSSSLALRQEQYF.

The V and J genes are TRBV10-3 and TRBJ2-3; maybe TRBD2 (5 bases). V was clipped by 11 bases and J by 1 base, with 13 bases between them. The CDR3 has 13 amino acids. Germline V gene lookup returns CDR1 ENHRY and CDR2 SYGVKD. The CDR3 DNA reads TGTGCCGCTCTAGCTGGCGGCACAGATACGCAGTATTTT. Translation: CAALAGGTDTQYF.

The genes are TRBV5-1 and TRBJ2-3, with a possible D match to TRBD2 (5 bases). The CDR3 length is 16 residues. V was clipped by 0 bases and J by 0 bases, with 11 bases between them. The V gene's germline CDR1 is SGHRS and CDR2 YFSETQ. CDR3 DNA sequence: TGCGCCAGCAGCTTGGAGCAGCGGACTAGCACAGATACGCAGTATTTT. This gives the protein CASSLEQRTSTDTQYF. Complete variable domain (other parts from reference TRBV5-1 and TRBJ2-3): KAGVTQTPRYLIKTRGQQVTLSCSPISGHRSVSWYQQTPGQGLQFLFEYFSETQRNKGNFPGRFSGRQFSNSRSEMNVSTLELGDSALYLCASSLEQRTSTDTQYFGPGTRLTVL.

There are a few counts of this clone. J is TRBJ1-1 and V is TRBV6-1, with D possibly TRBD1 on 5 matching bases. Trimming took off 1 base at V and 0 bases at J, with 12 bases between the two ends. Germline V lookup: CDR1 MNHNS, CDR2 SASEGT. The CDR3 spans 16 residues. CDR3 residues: CASSEGAGLLNTEAFF. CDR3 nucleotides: TGTGCCAGCAGTGAAGGGGCAGGGCTACTGAACACTGAAGCTTTCTTT.

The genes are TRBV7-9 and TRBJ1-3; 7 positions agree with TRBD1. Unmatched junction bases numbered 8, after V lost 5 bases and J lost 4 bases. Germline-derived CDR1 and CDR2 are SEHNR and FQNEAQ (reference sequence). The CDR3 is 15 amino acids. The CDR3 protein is CASSTGRGPGNTIYF. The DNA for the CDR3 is TGTGCCAGCAGCACCGGTAGGGGGCCCGGAAACACCATATATTTT. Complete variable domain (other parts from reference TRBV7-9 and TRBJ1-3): DTGVSQNPRHKITKRGQNVTFRCDPISEHNRLYWYRQTLGQGPEFLTYFQNEAQLEKSRLLSDRFSAERPKGSFSTLEIQRTEQGDSAMYLCASSTGRGPGNTIYFGEGSWLTVV.

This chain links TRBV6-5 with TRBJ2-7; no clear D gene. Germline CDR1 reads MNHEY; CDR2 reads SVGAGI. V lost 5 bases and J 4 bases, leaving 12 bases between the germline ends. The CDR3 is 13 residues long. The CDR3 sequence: CASSPGFGYEQYF. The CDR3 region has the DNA TGTGCCAGCAGTCCGGGTTTCGGGTACGAGCAGTACTTC.

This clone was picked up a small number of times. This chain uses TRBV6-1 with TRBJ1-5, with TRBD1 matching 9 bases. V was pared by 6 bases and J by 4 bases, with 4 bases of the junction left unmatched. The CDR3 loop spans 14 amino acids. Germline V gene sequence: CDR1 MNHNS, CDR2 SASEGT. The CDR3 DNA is TGTGCCAGCAGACTACAGGGGGCGAATCAGCCCCAGCATTTT. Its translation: CASRLQGANQPQHF.

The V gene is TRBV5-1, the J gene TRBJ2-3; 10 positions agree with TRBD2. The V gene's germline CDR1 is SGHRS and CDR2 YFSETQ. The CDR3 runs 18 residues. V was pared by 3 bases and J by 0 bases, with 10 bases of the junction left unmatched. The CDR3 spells CASSWSGIAGGSTDTQYF. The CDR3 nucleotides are TGCGCCAGCAGCTGGTCCGGAATAGCGGGGGGTAGCACAGATACGCAGTATTTT.

The CDR3 DNA is TGTGCCAGCAGCGGCGGACTAGTTGCTGAGCAGTTCTTC. Amino acid sequence: CASSGGLVAEQFF. The chain carries TRBV7-9 and TRBJ2-1; TRBD2 matches 7 bases. J gave up 9 bases and V 5 bases, and 7 bases lay outside the gene matches. Germline-derived CDR1 and CDR2 are SEHNR and FQNEAQ (reference sequence). There are 13 residues in the CDR3.

CDR3 sequence reads: CASSLRSGALPYEQYF. CDR3 nucleotides: TGTGCCAGCAGTCTCCGGTCCGGAGCCCTCCCGTACGAGCAGTACTTC. The genes are TRBV7-2 and TRBJ2-7; the D is unclear. The CDR3 covers 16 residues. Germline V lookup: CDR1 SGHTA, CDR2 FQGNSA. Between the trimmed V and J ends, which lost 6 bases and 4 bases, there was a span of 22 bases.

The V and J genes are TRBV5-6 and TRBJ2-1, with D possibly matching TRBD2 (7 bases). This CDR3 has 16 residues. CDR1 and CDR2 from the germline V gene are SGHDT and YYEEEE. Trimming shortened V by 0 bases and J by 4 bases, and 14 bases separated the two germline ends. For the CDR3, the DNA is TGTGCCAGCAGCTTGGATCGGGGGGCAACATACAATGAGCAGTTCTTC. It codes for CASSLDRGATYNEQFF. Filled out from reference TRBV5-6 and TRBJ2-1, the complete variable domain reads DAGVTQSPTHLIKTRGQQVTLRCSPKSGHDTVSWYQQALGQGPQFIFQYYEEEERQRGNFPDRFSGHQFPNYSSELNVNALLLGDSALYLCASSLDRGATYNEQFFGPGTRLTVL.

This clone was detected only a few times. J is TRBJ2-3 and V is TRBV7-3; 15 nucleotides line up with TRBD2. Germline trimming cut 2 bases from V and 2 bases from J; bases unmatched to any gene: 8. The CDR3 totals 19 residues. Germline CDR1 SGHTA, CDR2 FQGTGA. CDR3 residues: CASSLVGGLAGGTTDTQYF. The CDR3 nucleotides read TGTGCCAGCAGCTTAGTCGGCGGACTAGCGGGGGGGACCACAGATACGCAGTATTTT.

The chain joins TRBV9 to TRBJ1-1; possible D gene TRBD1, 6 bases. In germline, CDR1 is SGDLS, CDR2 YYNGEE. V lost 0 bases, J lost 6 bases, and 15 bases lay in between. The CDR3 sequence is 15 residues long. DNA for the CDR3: TGTGCCAGCAGCGTAGTAGGCAGGGGATCCGCTGAAGCTTTCTTT. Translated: CASSVVGRGSAEAFF.

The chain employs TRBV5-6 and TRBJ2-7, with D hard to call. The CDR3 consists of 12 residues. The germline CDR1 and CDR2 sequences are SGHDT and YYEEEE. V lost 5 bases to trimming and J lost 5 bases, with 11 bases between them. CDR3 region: CASRRRGHEQYF. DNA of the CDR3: TGTGCCAGCAGGCGGCGTGGCCACGAGCAGTACTTC.

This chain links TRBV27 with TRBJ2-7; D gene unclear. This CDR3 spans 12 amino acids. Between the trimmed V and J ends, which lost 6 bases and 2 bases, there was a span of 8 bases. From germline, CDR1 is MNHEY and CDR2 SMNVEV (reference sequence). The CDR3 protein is CASRPHPYEQYF. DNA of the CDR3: TGTGCCAGCAGGCCACACCCCTACGAGCAGTACTTC.